The clone carrying this T cell receptor beta chain showed up just a few times. The antigen is not known. The sample belongs to a study of T-cell reconstitution after alpha-beta-depleted transplantation in children. Notes on the study in general: Reported findings indicate that, about two months after transplant, alpha-beta T cells came from several hundred expanded clones, which were derived from non-depleted graft cells. T-cell counts and diversity at one year following transplant were attributed mainly to newly produced T cells. Some patients' high day-60 TCRbeta diversity was traced to surviving recipient T cells and thymic progenitors.

During its preparation, the TCRbeta library received unique molecular identifiers. TCRdb re-derived calls from the PCR reads in MiXCR, one entry per CDR3 protein. The data show roughly 120,000 distinct CDR3 sequences, with 10% seen just once and less than 40% held by the top ten. The specimen was PBMCs, collected before TCRalphabeta/CD19-depleted stem cell transplant. This sequence was found in a boy younger than 10 with acute lymphoblastic leukemia, due to receive a stem cell transplant.

CDR3 sequence (DNA): TGCGCCAGCAGCTGGGGGGGCAGGGACAATGAGCAGTTCTTC. Protein sequence: CASSWGGRDNEQFF. The chain couples TRBV5-1 to TRBJ2-1; TRBD2 might be the D (7 bases). The CDR3 sequence is 14 residues long. V dropped 3 bases and J dropped 5 bases, with 12 bases sitting between them. CDR1 SGHRS and CDR2 YFSETQ come from the germline V gene.